This TCR beta chain is drawn from a study of blood T cells in healthy people across ages (dated by TCRdb to between 2014 and 2017). With respect to the entire study: Template switching captured roughly one uniquely barcoded TCR beta cDNA molecule per two T cells in model experiments. Using the same blood draw, the study looked at two additional independent replicas of 1 million unique cDNA reads for two donors, one aged 18 to 30 and the other aged 80 or older. The donors were split into four age groups: young (average around 15 years), middle-aged (about 40), aged (roughly 68) and long-lived (under 90). To track age-related changes in TCR beta repertoire diversity, the study relied on deep sequencing normalized with unique cDNA molecular identifiers.

Library creation used 5' RACE. The sample was run on an Illumina HiSeq 2500. The second PCR ran for roughly 6 to 11 cycles and used a J-beta primer mix along with a sample-barcoded 5' primer. Each TCR beta cDNA molecule received a unique molecular identifier from a template-switch 5' adaptor carrying 12 random nucleotides. Each sample yielded at least 2.5 million CDR3-containing paired-end reads. First-strand cDNA was synthesized from all RNA with the Mint cDNA synthesis kit, primed by a TRBC-specific oligonucleotide. After uracil-DNA glycosylase treatment, a first 18-cycle PCR used universal primers M1SS and BC2_uni_R on all cDNA. The original methods were these. Each sample was normalized by randomly selecting 1 million high-quality reads, each carrying a distinct molecular identifier. Instead of being binned into consensus sequences, reads with shared molecular identifiers were discarded. MiTCR, set to a Q25 quality threshold and the strictest error-elimination algorithm, was used for CDR3 identification, clonotype clustering and error correction. Lower-bound total TCR beta diversity was estimated with a nonparametric unseen species model using Euler transformation. TCRdb reanalyzed the raw reads on its own, using fastp at Q25 for trimming and MiXCR for clone calling, and kept in-frame beta chains. When rows share a CDR3 protein, they turn into one entry using the most common DNA and genes. These V and J calls are TCRdb output, not the study's own analysis. The sample table shows about 780,000 distinct CDR3 sequences, and about 26% are seen once. The ten largest make up around 3% of the sample.

Here is what the overall study found, with its caveats: The long-lived group showed more naive CD4+ T cells, fewer expanded clones and increased TCR diversity than the aged group, suggesting age selection. A strong correlation was found between observed TCR beta diversity and the percentage of naive T cells measured by flow cytometry. Donor CMV infection status was unknown, potentially confounding age-related changes in expanded clonotypes. Total diversity estimates from one million sequenced T cells were considered lower bounds and underestimates. Observed TCR beta diversity per million T cells fell roughly linearly with age, and a significant reduction was already apparent by age about 38. Because profiling used bulk unsorted PBMCs, naive and antigen-experienced compartments could not be compared conclusively.

The donors were roughly 39 Caucasian individuals from Russia, aged roughly 6 to 95 years, who were systemically healthy. About 10 milliliters of peripheral blood were collected from each donor into EDTA-treated Vacutainer tubes. PBMCs were isolated by Ficoll-Paque density-gradient centrifugation, with at least 6.5 million obtained per sample. Total RNA was extracted from PBMCs with Trizol reagent, with at least 5.5 micrograms obtained per sample. Naive CD45RAhigh/CD27high T cell percentages were measured by flow cytometry on a PBMC aliquot from every donor. Trimming accounts for 4 bases at V and 6 bases at J, while the number of junction bases matched to no gene is 9. The germline V gene (reference sequence) gives CDR1 as LGHDT and CDR2 as YNNKEL. The CDR3 has 15 amino acids, counting the end cysteine and phenylalanine. Only the CDR3 portion is preserved as DNA: 45 bases, with reading frame beginning at the first base.

As regards this clonotype: No antigen is known for it. No per-base quality is available; no much larger clone lies one base away.

This sample was also put to use in a study of T cells of mothers and their children. The second study's authors report: The donors were nine systemically healthy Caucasian individuals, made up of three mothers and their six children. cDNA synthesis used all of the extracted RNA, with approximately 1.4 ug of RNA in each 15 ul reaction. In the second PCR, sample barcodes and 2-4 random nucleotides were introduced via the M1S primer. Over 8 million TCR beta CDR3 reads came from each mother, compared with roughly 2.8 million reads from each child. In both related and unrelated pairs, thymic selection shapes the output of TCR recombination in a similar way, with inherited differences having only a minor effect. Related mother-child pairs always showed normalized repertoire overlap that was slightly higher than in unrelated mother-child pairs, though the difference was never significant. Persistent microchimeric T cell clones were not detected, at a sensitivity of about 90 clones per million clonotypes. To look for features that set related mother-child pairs apart from unrelated individuals, the researchers ran deep NGS to compare the TCR beta repertoires of mothers and children. On average, the children were roughly 12 +/- 4 years old, while the mothers were 40 +/- 4 years old. After adapters were ligated using NEBNext reagents, the libraries underwent 100+100 nt paired-end sequencing on an Illumina HiSeq 2000. To avoid cross-contamination, the mother libraries and the child libraries were prepared a month apart and sequenced in separate runs. For each donor, between roughly 500,000 and 2,100,000 distinct TCR beta clonotypes were identified. Naive TCR beta clonotypes were estimated from low-frequency clonotypes matched to each donor's FACS-determined naive share, without sorting.

The rearrangement combines TRBV3-1 with TRBJ2-5; TRBD2 aligns with 9 central bases. The source material was blood. This sequence was found in a boy between 10 and 17 years old in good health. The CDR3 protein is CASSRPGLARKTQYF. The DNA reads TGTGCCAGCAGCCGCCCGGGACTAGCAAGAAAGACCCAGTACTTC.